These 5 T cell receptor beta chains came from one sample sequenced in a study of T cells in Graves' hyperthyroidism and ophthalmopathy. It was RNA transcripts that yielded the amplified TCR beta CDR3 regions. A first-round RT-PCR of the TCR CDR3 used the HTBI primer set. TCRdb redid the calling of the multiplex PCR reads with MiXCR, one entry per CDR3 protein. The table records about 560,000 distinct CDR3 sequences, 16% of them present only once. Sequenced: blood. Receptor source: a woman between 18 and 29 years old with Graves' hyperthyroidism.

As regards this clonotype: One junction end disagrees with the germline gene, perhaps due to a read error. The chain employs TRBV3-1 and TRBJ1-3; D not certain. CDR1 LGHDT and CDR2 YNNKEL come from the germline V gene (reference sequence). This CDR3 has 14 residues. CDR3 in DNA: TGTGCCGGCAGCCAATTGAGCTCTGGAAACACCATATATTTT. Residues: CAGSQLSSGNTIYF.

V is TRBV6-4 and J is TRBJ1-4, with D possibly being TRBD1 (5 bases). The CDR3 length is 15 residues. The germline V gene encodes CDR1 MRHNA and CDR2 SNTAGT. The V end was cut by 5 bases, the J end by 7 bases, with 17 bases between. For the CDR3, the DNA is TGTGCCAGCAGTTCAGACAGCCTGAAGGTTGAAAAACTGTTTTTT. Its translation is CASSSDSLKVEKLFF.

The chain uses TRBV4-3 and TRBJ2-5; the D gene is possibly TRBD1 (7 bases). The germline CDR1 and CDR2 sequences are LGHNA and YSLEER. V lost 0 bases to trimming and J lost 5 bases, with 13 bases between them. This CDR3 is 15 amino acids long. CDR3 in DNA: TGCGCCAGCAGCCAAGATGCCAGGGGGGACGAGACCCAGTACTTC. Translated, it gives CASSQDARGDETQYF.

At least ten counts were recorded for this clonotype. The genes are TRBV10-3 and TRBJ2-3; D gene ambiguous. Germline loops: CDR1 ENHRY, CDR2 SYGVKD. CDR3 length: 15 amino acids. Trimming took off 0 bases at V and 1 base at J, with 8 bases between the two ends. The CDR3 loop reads CAISESRLGTDTQYF. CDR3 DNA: TGTGCCATCAGTGAGTCACGCCTTGGCACAGATACGCAGTATTTT.

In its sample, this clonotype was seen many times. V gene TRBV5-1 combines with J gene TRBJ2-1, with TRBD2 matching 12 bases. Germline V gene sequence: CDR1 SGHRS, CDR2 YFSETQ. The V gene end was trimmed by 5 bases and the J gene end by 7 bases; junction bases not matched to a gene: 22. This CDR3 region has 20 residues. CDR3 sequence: CASRRQPGTSGLVGVNEQFF. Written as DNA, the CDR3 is TGCGCCAGCAGAAGGCAGCCCGGGACTAGCGGGCTGGTGGGGGTGAATGAGCAGTTCTTC. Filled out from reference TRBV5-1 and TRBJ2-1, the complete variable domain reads KAGVTQTPRYLIKTRGQQVTLSCSPISGHRSVSWYQQTPGQGLQFLFEYFSETQRNKGNFPGRFSGRQFSNSRSEMNVSTLELGDSALYLCASRRQPGTSGLVGVNEQFFGPGTRLTVL.